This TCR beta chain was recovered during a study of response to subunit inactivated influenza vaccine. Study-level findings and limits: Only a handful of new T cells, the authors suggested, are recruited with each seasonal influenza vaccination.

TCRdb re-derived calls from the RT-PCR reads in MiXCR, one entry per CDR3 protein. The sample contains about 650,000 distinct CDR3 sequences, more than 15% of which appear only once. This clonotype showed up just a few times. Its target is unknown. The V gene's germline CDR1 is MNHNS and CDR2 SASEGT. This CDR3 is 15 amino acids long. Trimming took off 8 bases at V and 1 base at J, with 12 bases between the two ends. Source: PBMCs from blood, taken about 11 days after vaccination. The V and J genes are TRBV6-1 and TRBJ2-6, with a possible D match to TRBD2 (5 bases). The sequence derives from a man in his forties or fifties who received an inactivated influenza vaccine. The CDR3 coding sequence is TGTGCCAGCTGCTGGACGGGGTCTGGGGCCAACGTCCTGACTTTC. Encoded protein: CASCWTGSGANVLTF.